The next 29 T cell receptor beta chains were all read from a single sample in a study of molecular identifiers for immune sequencing clone quantification. TCRdb reanalysed the PCR reads using MiXCR and keeps one entry per CDR3 protein. The sample yields around 480,000 distinct CDR3 sequences, about a fifth seen once. The sequenced sample consisted of naive CD8+ T cells from blood, with Jurkat cell RNA spiked in. As for subset: FACS-sorted CD8+CD4-CCR7+CD45RA+ naive T cells. The receptors stem from a human donor in good health. Some libraries in this study had Jurkat cell RNA spiked in.

This clonotype was detected once. Being one base from a much bigger clone, this may be a read error. The gene calls are TRBV28 and TRBJ2-3, with 9 bases matching TRBD2. Germline V CDR1 and CDR2: MDHEN, SYDVKM. The CDR3 contains 18 residues. The CDR3 DNA reads TGTGCCAACAGTGGGATTAATGTGGCTAGCGGGGGCACAGATACGCAGTATTTT. Its protein product is CANSGINVASGGTDTQYF. Combining the CDR3 with reference TRBV28 and TRBJ2-3 gives the whole variable domain DVKVTQSSRYLVKRTGEKVFLECVQDMDHENMFWYRQDPGLGLRLIYFSYDVKMKEKGDIPEGYSVSREKKERFSLILESASTNQTSMYLCANSGINVASGGTDTQYFGPGTRLTVL.

Of note for this clonotype: This may be a read error: a much more frequent sequence differs by one nucleotide. The CDR3 end shows no conserved phenylalanine or tryptophan, and so a read error is likely. The chain is built from TRBV7-9 and TRBJ2-5; D may be TRBD2 (5 bases). CDR1 and CDR2 from the germline V gene are SEHNR and FQNEAQ (reference sequence). The CDR3 runs to 16 residues. V was pared by 8 bases and J by 2 bases, with 21 bases between. The CDR3 reads CASQWWERSTQETQYY. CDR3 DNA: TGTGCCAGCCAATGGTGGGAGCGGAGCACACAAGAGACCCAGTACTAC.

On this clonotype: A read error may account for a junction end that differs from germline. This chain links TRBV5-6 with TRBJ1-1; D unresolved. The CDR3 has 13 residues. Germline lookup yields CDR1 SGHDT and CDR2 YYEEEE. CDR3 DNA sequence: TGTGCCAGAAGCTTGGCTGGGAACACTGAAGCTTTCTTT. This translates into CARSLAGNTEAFF.

This clonotype occurred a few times. The genes are TRBV6-1 and TRBJ2-7, with D perhaps TRBD1 or TRBD2 (6 bases each). CDR1 and CDR2 from the germline V gene are MNHNS and SASEGT. The length of the CDR3 is 13 residues. With 7 bases removed from V and 4 bases from J, the gap between germline ends came to 14 bases. CDR3 nucleotide sequence: TGTGCCAGCACGGGGGACAAAGATTACGAGCAGTACTTC. This sequence encodes CASTGDKDYEQYF.

The chain links TRBV6-1 to TRBJ1-5, with 8 nucleotides matching TRBD1. Per the germline V gene, CDR1 is MNHNS and CDR2 is SASEGT. Trimming at V came to 6 bases and at J to 0 bases, leaving 7 bases not matched to a gene. This CDR3 spans 16 amino acids. The CDR3 region is CASRKLTGGSNQPQHF. The CDR3 nucleotides are TGTGCCAGCAGGAAACTAACAGGGGGTAGCAATCAGCCCCAGCATTTT.

This clonotype was counted ten times or more. V is TRBV14 and J is TRBJ1-2, with D uncertain. This CDR3 is built from 14 residues. V gave up 1 base and J gave up 3 bases, with 9 bases separating them. CDR1 SGHDN and CDR2 FVKESK come from the germline V gene. CDR3 in DNA: TGTGCCAGCAGCCAAGTGCCAGGAGACTATGGCTACACCTTC. It translates to CASSQVPGDYGYTF.

V is TRBV6-4 and J is TRBJ2-3; D possibly corresponds to TRBD2 (5 bases). This CDR3 contains 16 residues. The germline gives CDR1 MRHNA, CDR2 SNTAGT. Deletions cut 0 bases from V and 0 bases from J, with 10 bases between. The CDR3 loop reads CASSDSTGGSTDTQYF. In DNA, the CDR3 is TGTGCCAGCAGTGACTCAACTGGCGGGAGCACAGATACGCAGTATTTT.

The rearrangement uses TRBV19 and TRBJ2-1; TRBD2 matches 9 bases. Germline V gives CDR1 LNHDA, CDR2 SQIVND (reference sequence). The CDR3 covers 14 residues. Trimming cost V 3 bases and J 8 bases; bases outside gene matches: 5. The CDR3 here is CASSMSGGPDEQFF. CDR3 coding DNA: TGTGCCAGTAGTATGAGCGGGGGGCCCGATGAGCAGTTCTTC.

In its sample, this clonotype was seen many times. The chain couples TRBV28 to TRBJ2-1; D is undetermined. The germline V and J ends were trimmed by 8 bases and 11 bases, with 10 bases remaining between them. Per the germline V gene, CDR1 is MDHEN and CDR2 is SYDVKM. The CDR3 has 10 residues. The CDR3, as DNA: TGTGCCAGCGGTGCGAGGAAGCAGTTCTTC. It translates to CASGARKQFF. The whole variable domain, remainder taken from reference TRBV28 and TRBJ2-1, is DVKVTQSSRYLVKRTGEKVFLECVQDMDHENMFWYRQDPGLGLRLIYFSYDVKMKEKGDIPEGYSVSREKKERFSLILESASTNQTSMYLCASGARKQFFGPGTRLTVL.

With regard to this clonotype: A read error may produce the germline difference seen at one junction end. The CDR3 nucleotides read TGCGCCGGCAGCCAGGGGTCCTCAGGCTACACCTTC. It specifies CAGSQGSSGYTF. The J gene is TRBJ1-2, the V gene TRBV4-1; tentatively, D is TRBD1 (6 bases). Germline V CDR1 and CDR2: MGHRA, YSYEKL. This CDR3 spans 12 amino acids.

The rearrangement uses TRBV9 and TRBJ1-5; TRBD1 matches 9 bases. The V segment lost 4 bases and the J segment 6 bases; nucleotides outside the gene matches: 5. The CDR3 consists of 14 residues. Germline V lookup: CDR1 SGDLS, CDR2 YYNGEE. Written as DNA, the CDR3 is TGTGCCAGCAGCACTGGACAGGGGCCTCAGCCCCAGCATTTT. Its protein product is CASSTGQGPQPQHF. The complete variable domain, with remaining parts taken from reference TRBV9 and TRBJ1-5, reads DSGVTQTPKHLITATGQRVTLRCSPRSGDLSVYWYQQSLDQGLQFLIQYYNGEERAKGNILERFSAQQFPDLHSELNLSSLELGDSALYFCASSTGQGPQPQHFGDGTRLSIL.

Ten or more counts support this clonotype. This rearrangement joins TRBV2 to TRBJ2-3; 8 bases agree with TRBD2. From germline, CDR1 is SNHLY and CDR2 FYNNEI. V was pared by 10 bases and J by 2 bases, with 11 bases of the junction left unmatched. The CDR3 sequence is 15 residues long. The CDR3 spells CATRKLAALTDTQYF. CDR3 nucleotides: TGTGCCACCCGTAAACTAGCGGCTCTCACAGATACGCAGTATTTT.

At least ten counts were recorded for this clonotype. J is TRBJ2-1 and V is TRBV7-2; 7 bases line up with TRBD2. Looked up from germline, CDR1 is SGHTA and CDR2 is FQGNSA. The CDR3 runs to 15 residues. Trimming cost V 2 bases and J 7 bases; bases outside gene matches: 8. This CDR3 is CASSLLLGGGNEQFF. In DNA form, the CDR3 reads TGTGCCAGCAGCTTATTACTGGGGGGGGGTAATGAGCAGTTCTTC.

Of note for this clonotype: Sequence at one end of the junction differs from germline and may be a read error. J is TRBJ2-1 and V is TRBV12-3 or TRBV12-4, with 10 bases that match TRBD2. This CDR3 is 16 amino acids long. The CDR3 DNA reads as TGTGTCAGCAGTTTAGTCTTAGCGGGGGGTCTGAATGAGCAGTTCTTC. Encoded protein: CVSSLVLAGGLNEQFF.

In this sample, this clonotype turned up a few times. The V and J genes are TRBV4-1 and TRBJ2-7, with no clear D. The germline V gene encodes CDR1 MGHRA and CDR2 YSYEKL. The V end was cut by 5 bases, the J end by 0 bases, with 14 bases between. The CDR3 is made up of 15 amino acids. The CDR3 DNA reads as TGCGCCAGCAGCTACGGGTCCACCGGCTCCTACGAGCAGTACTTC. It yields the protein CASSYGSTGSYEQYF.

This clonotype was recorded once. A read error may account for a junction end that differs from germline. The V call is TRBV5-4, the J call TRBJ2-1, with unresolved D. This CDR3 spans 14 amino acids. Germline loops: CDR1 SGHNT, CDR2 YYREEE (reference sequence). The CDR3 coding sequence is TGCGCCAGCAGCCAAGATATAGGGTGGCGTGAGCAGTTCTTC. It specifies CASSQDIGWREQFF.

A few counts support this clonotype. A junction boundary mismatches the germline segment, possibly from a read error. This sequence joins TRBV4-3 and TRBJ2-1; TRBD2 is a possible D gene (6 bases). CDR1 and CDR2 from the germline V gene are LGHNA and YSLEER. The CDR3 is 16 amino acids. CDR3 DNA: TGCGCCAGCAGCCAAAGCAGACACGGGGGTTACAATGAGCAGCTCTTC. It is translated as CASSQSRHGGYNEQLF.

Ten or more counts support this clonotype. This rearrangement joins TRBV4-3 to TRBJ2-3, with D uncertain. Germline CDR1 reads LGHNA; CDR2 reads YSLEER. The V and J ends lost 0 bases and 4 bases respectively, with 5 bases between them. The CDR3 length is 13 residues. This CDR3 is CASSQDWADTQYF. The DNA for the CDR3 is TGCGCCAGCAGCCAAGATTGGGCAGATACGCAGTATTTT.

The chain carries TRBV6-2 or TRBV6-3 and TRBJ1-2; D is unresolved. Between the trimmed V and J ends, which lost 9 bases and 4 bases, there was a span of 12 bases. This CDR3 has 12 residues. The germline V gene encodes CDR1 MNHEY and CDR2 SVGEGT. CDR3 in amino acids: CASGYAGYGYTF. In nucleotides, the CDR3 is TGTGCCAGTGGTTATGCCGGCTATGGCTACACCTTC.

This chain links TRBV7-9 with TRBJ1-6; TRBD1 matches at 11 bases. The CDR3 has 14 residues. The germline V gene has CDR1 SEHNR and CDR2 FQNEAQ (reference sequence). V was pared by 5 bases and J by 12 bases, with 6 bases of the junction left unmatched. CDR3 nucleotide sequence: TGTGCCAGCAGCCCCCCCGGGACAGGGGGACCCCTCCACTTT. Its protein product is CASSPPGTGGPLHF.

In the case of this clonotype: A much larger clone sits a single nucleotide away, making a read error possible. The chain recombines TRBV19 with TRBJ2-5; TRBD2 matches at 7 bases. The CDR3 is 12 residues long. J was trimmed by 3 bases and V by 10 bases; bases with no gene match: 5. CDR1 LNHDA and CDR2 SQIVND come from the germline V gene (reference sequence). CDR3 sequence (DNA): TGTGCCAATAGCGGGCAGGAAGAGACCCAGTACTTC. It specifies CANSGQEETQYF.

This clonotype was seen a few times. The CDR3 reads CSADSDKTSGNTIYF. CDR3 nucleotide sequence: TGCAGCGCTGACTCCGACAAGACCTCTGGAAACACCATATATTTT. The rearrangement uses TRBV29-1 and TRBJ1-3, with D uncertain. Germline assignment: CDR1 SQVTM and CDR2 ANQGSEA. The CDR3 has 15 residues. The V end lost 7 bases, the J end lost 0 bases, and 16 bases lay between the germline ends.

About this clonotype: This sequence may be a read error, since a much larger clone differs from it by one base. The V call is TRBV7-4, the J call TRBJ2-7, with 8 positions matching TRBD1. V shed 11 bases and J 2 bases; nucleotides not matched to a gene: 5. The germline CDR1 and CDR2 sequences are SGHVT and SQSDAQ. This CDR3 is 12 amino acids long. The CDR3 loop reads CARPDRAYEQYF. The CDR3 DNA follows: TGTGCCCGCCCGGACAGGGCCTACGAGCAGTACTTC. Using reference TRBV7-4 and TRBJ2-7 for the parts outside the CDR3, the full variable domain is GAGVSQSPRYKVAKRGRDVALRCDSISGHVTLYWYRQTLGQGSEVLTYSQSDAQRDKSGRPSGRFSAERPERSVSTLKIQRTEQGDSAVYLCARPDRAYEQYFGPGTRLTVT.

This clonotype was detected ten times or more. DNA of the CDR3: TGCGCCAGCAGCGTAGACCGGAGTTCTGGAAACACCATATATTTT. Its protein product is CASSVDRSSGNTIYF. This chain joins TRBV5-1 and TRBJ1-3; D is undetermined. Germline V gene lookup returns CDR1 SGHRS and CDR2 YFSETQ. The length of the CDR3 is 15 residues. The ends were cut back, 4 bases at V and 1 base at J, with 12 bases in the middle.

CDR3: CASSLAALVGSSNQPQHF. The CDR3 DNA reads TGTGCCAGCAGTTTAGCGGCATTGGTAGGGTCCAGCAATCAGCCCCAGCATTTT. The chain carries TRBV12-3 or TRBV12-4 and TRBJ1-5; D unclear. Deletions cut 0 bases from V and 1 base from J, with 16 bases between. The CDR3 contains 18 residues.

The V and J genes are TRBV12-3 or TRBV12-4 and TRBJ2-5, with D unresolved. Trimming took off 5 bases at V and 10 bases at J, with 17 bases between the two ends. The CDR3 is 13 residues long. CDR3 DNA: TGTGCCAGCAGTGGGCTTCATCTTCTGGACCAGTACTTC. Translated, it gives CASSGLHLLDQYF.

Ten or more counts support this clonotype. The CDR3 DNA is TGCGCCAGCAGCCAAGTTGGACAGGGCGGCTACGAGCAGTACTTC. Residues: CASSQVGQGGYEQYF. This sequence joins TRBV4-1 and TRBJ2-7, with 8 positions matching TRBD1. This CDR3 region has 15 residues. Germline CDR1 reads MGHRA; CDR2 reads YSYEKL. V lost 1 base and J lost 3; bases outside the gene matches: 5.

The chain links TRBV28 to TRBJ2-3; D may be TRBD1 (5 bases). Trimming took off 11 bases at V and 0 bases at J, with 24 bases between the two ends. Per the germline V gene, CDR1 is MDHEN and CDR2 is SYDVKM. The CDR3 runs 17 residues. CDR3 sequence reads: CAGIIKGLAESTDTQYF. DNA of the CDR3: TGTGCCGGCATAATAAAGGGGTTAGCAGAGAGCACAGATACGCAGTATTTT. Full variable domain (rest looked up from reference TRBV28 and TRBJ2-3): DVKVTQSSRYLVKRTGEKVFLECVQDMDHENMFWYRQDPGLGLRLIYFSYDVKMKEKGDIPEGYSVSREKKERFSLILESASTNQTSMYLCAGIIKGLAESTDTQYFGPGTRLTVL.

Details on this clonotype: This clone may be a read error of a much larger clone one base away. DNA for the CDR3: TGCGCCAGCAGCTGGGGGGTCGGAGCCTACGAGCAGTACTTC. Amino acids: CASSWGVGAYEQYF. This chain joins TRBV5-1 and TRBJ2-7, with D tentatively TRBD2 (6 bases). V was shortened by 3 bases and J by 2 bases, with 12 bases between the two germline ends. CDR3 length: 14 residues. Germline CDR1 and CDR2: SGHRS and YFSETQ.